The 4 T cell receptor beta chains below come from one sample, sequenced in a study of CD8 T cells in ankylosing spondylitis. In TCRdb, the 5' RACE reads were re-called with MiXCR into one record per CDR3 protein. The sample records just under 350,000 distinct CDR3 sequences, approximately 14% being singletons. The sequenced material came from blood, either unsorted or a sorted T cell fraction (not recorded which). The receptors come from a male donor with ankylosing spondylitis or in good health (not recorded which).

This clonotype was seen more than once but under ten times. This sequence joins TRBV3-1 and TRBJ1-2; D gene unclear. Trimming pared 4 bases from V and 5 bases from J, leaving 23 bases between. The CDR3 consists of 17 residues. Germline CDR1 LGHDT, CDR2 YNNKEL (reference sequence). The CDR3 here is CASSLYPPAAGSYGYTF. The CDR3 bases are TGTGCCAGCAGCCTTTACCCCCCGGCGGCTGGGAGTTATGGCTACACCTTC.

This clonotype was detected a few times. This chain uses TRBV4-1 with TRBJ1-2; possible D gene TRBD1, 5 bases. The CDR3 runs to 14 residues. The V end was cut by 4 bases, the J end by 3 bases, with 12 bases between. From germline, CDR1 is MGHRA and CDR2 YSYEKL. CDR3 nucleotide sequence: TGCGCCAGCAGCCCTTTAGGGGCAGACTATGGCTACACCTTC. This codes for CASSPLGADYGYTF.

This clonotype has only a few counts. V gene TRBV5-1 combines with J gene TRBJ2-7; no clear D gene. Germline values: CDR1 SGHRS, CDR2 YFSETQ. The CDR3 length is 15 residues. Trimming shortened V by 4 bases and J by 5 bases, and 19 bases separated the two germline ends. The CDR3 spells CASSQSTGPWDEQYF. The CDR3 DNA sequence: TGCGCCAGCAGCCAGTCGACCGGACCCTGGGACGAGCAGTACTTC.

This chain connects TRBV27 to TRBJ1-1, with D maybe TRBD1 (5 bases). The CDR3 is 14 residues long. Germline-derived CDR1 and CDR2 are MNHEY and SMNVEV (reference sequence). The V end was cut by 5 bases, the J end by 6 bases, with 16 bases between. This chain's CDR3 is CASSVLSGLPEAFF. CDR3 DNA: TGTGCCAGCAGTGTACTATCAGGGTTGCCTGAAGCTTTCTTT.